The 11 T cell receptor beta chains listed next were all sequenced from one sample in a study of blood T cell repertoires in COVID-19. The table came from immunoSEQ multiplex PCR; TCRdb's copy has only in-frame clones and leaves some out. The sample comprises under 300,000 clones, roughly 90% of which are singletons, and 3% rests with the top ten. Source material: PBMCs or T cells enriched from blood (not recorded which). These receptors were taken from a woman aged 45-60 years who had recovered from COVID-19.

This clone was detected once. V gene TRBV13 combines with J gene TRBJ2-3, with TRBD2 matching 8 bases. Germline V lookup: CDR1 PRHDT, CDR2 FYEKMQ (reference sequence). This CDR3 has 17 amino acids. J lost 0 bases, V lost 1 base, and 6 bases had no gene match. The CDR3 DNA reads as TGTGCCAGCAGCTTAGAGGGACTAGTGGGGAGCACAGATACGCAGTATTTT. The encoded protein is CASSLEGLVGSTDTQYF.

This rearrangement joins TRBV24-1 to TRBJ1-2, with 9 positions matching TRBD1. There are 15 residues in the CDR3. The trim removed 0 bases at V and 6 bases at J, leaving 4 bases unmatched. Germline CDR1 reads KGHDR; CDR2 reads SFDVKD. CDR3 sequence (DNA): TGTGCCACCAGTGATTTGCGGACAGGGGCTAATGGCTACACCTTC. Amino acid sequence: CATSDLRTGANGYTF.

The count of this clone is one. This rearrangement joins TRBV7-2 to TRBJ1-2, with 7 positions matching TRBD1. CDR3 size: 13 residues. Germline CDR1 and CDR2: SGHTA and FQGNSA. The ends lost 5 bases at V and 4 bases at J; junction bases unmatched: 4. The CDR3 here is CASSQDRIYGYTF. The CDR3 DNA is TGTGCCAGCAGCCAGGACAGGATCTATGGCTACACCTTC.

This clone was seen many times. Written as DNA, the CDR3 is TGTGCCAGCAGCTTTGGACAGGGGGCGGCGGGAGCTAACTATGGCTACACCTTC. Protein: CASSFGQGAAGANYGYTF. The chain has TRBV5-4 and TRBJ1-2; 11 nucleotides align to TRBD1. Trimming cost V 2 bases and J 0 bases; bases outside gene matches: 9. Germline CDR1 and CDR2: SGHNT and YYREEE (reference sequence). This CDR3 is built from 18 residues.

The chain carries TRBV5-1 and TRBJ2-7; TRBD2 aligns across 11 bases. V was clipped by 5 bases and J by 4 bases; unmatched bases: 8. The CDR3 totals 15 residues. Germline CDR1 is SGHRS and CDR2 is YFSETQ. In nucleotides, the CDR3 is TGCGCCAGCAGTTTCGGGACTAGCGGTATATACGAGCAGTACTTC. This gives the protein CASSFGTSGIYEQYF.

This clone has only one observation. V is TRBV27 and J is TRBJ2-3; D is ambiguous. The V gene lost 2 bases and the J gene lost 2 bases, with 5 bases spanning the gap. The CDR3 runs 13 residues. Germline lookup yields CDR1 MNHEY and CDR2 SMNVEV (reference sequence). CDR3 sequence reads: CASSLLPTDTQYF. CDR3 nucleotide sequence: TGTGCCAGCAGTTTACTTCCCACAGATACGCAGTATTTT.

This clone was found a few times. This rearrangement joins TRBV12-5 to TRBJ2-1, with D perhaps matching TRBD1 (5 bases). CDR3 length: 15 amino acids. Germline V lookup: CDR1 LGHNT, CDR2 FRNRAP. Deletions cut 2 bases from V and 4 bases from J, with 12 bases between. This chain's CDR3 is CASGLIGRAYNEQFF. In DNA form, the CDR3 reads TGTGCTAGTGGTTTGATTGGCAGGGCTTACAATGAGCAGTTCTTC.

This clone has just one count. V usage is TRBV4-3 and J usage is TRBJ2-7; TRBD1 matches at 9 bases. The V gene end was trimmed by 3 bases and the J gene end by 5 bases; junction bases not matched to a gene: 11. CDR3 length equals 16 residues. Germline V lookup: CDR1 LGHNA, CDR2 YSLEER. The CDR3 region is CASSQLSGQGSHEQYF. CDR3 nucleotides: TGCGCCAGCAGCCAGCTCTCGGGACAGGGTTCCCACGAGCAGTACTTC.

V and J are TRBV10-3 and TRBJ1-5; 8 positions agree with TRBD1. The germline gives CDR1 ENHRY, CDR2 SYGVKD. J lost 2 bases, V lost 0 bases, and 0 bases had no gene match. The CDR3 is 15 amino acids. CDR3 sequence: CAISESGQGNQPQHF. The CDR3 nucleotides are TGTGCCATCAGTGAGTCGGGACAGGGCAATCAGCCCCAGCATTTT.

V gene TRBV20-1 combines with J gene TRBJ2-7; the match to TRBD2 covers 13 bases. The CDR3 runs to 16 residues. Germline values: CDR1 DFQATT, CDR2 SNEGSKA (reference sequence). Germline trimming cut 3 bases from V and 2 bases from J; bases unmatched to any gene: 7. CDR3 in DNA: TGCAGTGCTAGTGATCCGGGACTAGCGGGGACCTACGAGCAGTACTTC. Protein: CSASDPGLAGTYEQYF.

The chain recombines TRBV7-2 with TRBJ2-7; a weak D match, TRBD1 (6 bases). V was cut by 4 bases and J by 4 bases, with 14 bases left in between. The germline gives CDR1 SGHTA, CDR2 FQGNSA. CDR3 length: 14 amino acids. The CDR3 DNA reads as TGTGCCAGCAGCTCCTATAGGGGGAATTACGAGCAGTACTTC. Protein sequence: CASSSYRGNYEQYF. Using reference TRBV7-2 and TRBJ2-7 for the parts outside the CDR3, the full variable domain is GAGVSQSPSNKVTEKGKDVELRCDPISGHTALYWYRQSLGQGLEFLIYFQGNSAPDKSGLPSDRFSAERTGGSVSTLTIQRTQQEDSAVYLCASSSYRGNYEQYFGPGTRLTVT.